Presented here are 24 T cell receptor beta chains from one specimen sequenced in a study of T-cell reconstitution after alpha-beta-depleted transplantation in children. Library preparation (for TCRbeta) was performed with unique molecular identifiers. TCRdb processed the PCR reads anew with MiXCR; each CDR3 protein has one entry. The sample yields 130,000 to 150,000 distinct CDR3 sequences, more than 8% seen once. The input for sequencing was PBMCs, mostly from graft donor cells, taken 180 days after TCRalphabeta/CD19-depleted stem cell transplant. These receptors were collected from a female patient under 10 years old who had a stem cell transplant for congenital amegakaryocytic thrombocytopenia, so the T cells may come from the graft donor.

In DNA form, the CDR3 reads TGCAGCGTTTTAGCGGGAGCCACAGATACGCAGTATTTT. Translating it yields CSVLAGATDTQYF. The V gene is TRBV29-1, the J gene TRBJ2-3; 9 positions match TRBD2. This CDR3 has 13 amino acids. V dropped 5 bases and J dropped 2; count of bases not matched to a gene: 2. CDR1 and CDR2 (germline): SQVTM, ANQGSEA.

This clonotype has a count of ten or more. The gene calls are TRBV20-1 and TRBJ1-5, with a weak D call TRBD1 (5 bases). Trimming removed 3 bases from V and 2 bases from J, with 14 bases in between. The CDR3 is 15 residues long. From germline, CDR1 is DFQATT and CDR2 SNEGSKA (reference sequence). CDR3: CSASRRGRGNQPQHF. CDR3 nucleotide sequence: TGCAGTGCTAGTAGACGGGGGAGGGGCAATCAGCCCCAGCATTTT.

At least ten counts were recorded for this clonotype. This chain links TRBV10-3 with TRBJ2-1; TRBD1 matches at 9 bases. J lost 7 bases, V lost 3 bases, and 4 bases had no gene match. From germline, CDR1 is ENHRY and CDR2 SYGVKD. This CDR3 has 14 amino acids. The CDR3 is CAISEGQGFNEQFF. The CDR3 region has the DNA TGTGCCATCAGTGAAGGACAGGGGTTTAATGAGCAGTTCTTC.

This clonotype was detected ten times or more. CDR3 in amino acids: CAWGFRNSNQPQHF. The CDR3 DNA reads TGTGCCTGGGGATTTAGGAATAGCAATCAGCCCCAGCATTTT. V is TRBV30 and J is TRBJ1-5; D is ambiguous. Trimming left V 5 bases short and J 0 bases short, with 11 bases between. Germline V gene sequence: CDR1 GTSNPN, CDR2 SVGIG (reference sequence). This CDR3 spans 14 amino acids.

The chain recombines TRBV11-2 with TRBJ2-2; D is unresolved. Germline CDR1 reads SGHAT; CDR2 reads FQNNGV. This CDR3 has 16 residues. The V gene lost 5 bases and the J gene lost 6 bases, with 19 bases spanning the gap. CDR3 loop: CASSQGSLGRAGELFF. CDR3 nucleotide sequence: TGTGCCAGCAGCCAAGGTTCTCTAGGACGGGCCGGGGAGCTGTTTTTT. Together with reference TRBV11-2 and TRBJ2-2, the CDR3 gives the full variable domain: EAGVAQSPRYKIIEKRQSVAFWCNPISGHATLYWYQQILGQGPKLLIQFQNNGVVDDSQLPKDRFSAERLKGVDSTLKIQPAKLEDSAVYLCASSQGSLGRAGELFFGEGSRLTVL.

This clonotype was counted at least ten times. The genes are TRBV7-7 and TRBJ2-5; D remains unclear. Trimming took off 3 bases at V and 4 bases at J, with 9 bases between the two ends. Germline V gene lookup returns CDR1 SSHAT and CDR2 FNYEAQ (reference sequence). This CDR3 spans 13 amino acids. The CDR3 DNA is TGTGCCAGCAGCTTTGAGTGGATAGAGACCCAGTACTTC. Its translation is CASSFEWIETQYF.

This clonotype was seen only a few times. The chain employs TRBV6-1 and TRBJ1-1; 8 bases align to TRBD1. V shed 4 bases, J shed 1 base, and the junction held 2 bases outside the gene matches. Germline assignment: CDR1 MNHNS and CDR2 SASEGT. The CDR3 has 14 residues. The CDR3 coding sequence is TGTGCCAGCAGTGTCGGACAGGGGAACACTGAAGCTTTCTTT. Encoded protein: CASSVGQGNTEAFF.

This clonotype was detected many times. The V call is TRBV5-8, the J call TRBJ2-4; D unclear. The CDR3 contains 12 residues. The germline V gene has CDR1 SGHTS and CDR2 YDEGEE. Between the trimmed V and J ends, which lost 0 bases and 16 bases, there was a span of 14 bases. The CDR3, as DNA: TGTGCCAGCAGCTTGGACCTATATGACTCCTACTTC. It codes for CASSLDLYDSYF.

This clonotype was seen repeatedly, ten times or more. The CDR3, as DNA: TGTGCCAGCAGCAGACAGAGTATCAACTATGGCTACACCTTC. Its protein is CASSRQSINYGYTF. The genes are TRBV28 and TRBJ1-2; D perhaps matches TRBD1 (5 bases). The V and J ends lost 6 bases and 2 bases respectively, with 13 bases between them. Germline CDR1 is MDHEN and CDR2 is SYDVKM. CDR3 length: 14 amino acids.

There are many counts of this clonotype. The chain couples TRBV15 to TRBJ2-7; D is unclear. The germline V gene has CDR1 LNHNV and CDR2 YYDKDF (reference sequence). The germline V and J ends were trimmed by 0 bases and 5 bases, with 8 bases remaining between them. There are 13 residues in the CDR3. CDR3 DNA sequence: TGTGCCACCAGCAGAGATATGAAGAACGAGCAGTACTTC. This translates into CATSRDMKNEQYF. The variable domain in full, with the rest retrieved from reference TRBV15 and TRBJ2-7, is DAMVIQNPRYQVTQFGKPVTLSCSQTLNHNVMYWYQQKSSQAPKLLFHYYDKDFNNEADTPDNFQSRRPNTSFCFLDIRSPGLGDTAMYLCATSRDMKNEQYFGPGTRLTVT.

This clonotype was recorded a few times. The V call is TRBV7-8, the J call TRBJ2-7; weak D call: TRBD1 (6 bases). The CDR3 length is 15 residues. CDR1 is SGHVS, CDR2 FQNEAQ, per germline. V lost 1 base to trimming and J lost 2 bases, with 12 bases between them. CDR3 nucleotide sequence: TGTGCCAGCAGCTTAGTAGGGGGAACGGCCTACGAGCAGTACTTC. Residues: CASSLVGGTAYEQYF.

There are many counts of this clonotype. The V gene is TRBV20-1, the J gene TRBJ1-2; no clear D gene. The V end lost 3 bases, the J end lost 0 bases, and 11 bases lay between the germline ends. CDR3 length: 14 residues. CDR1 is DFQATT and CDR2 is SNEGSKA in the germline V gene (reference sequence). CDR3: CSARVSVANYGYTF. The CDR3, as DNA: TGCAGTGCTAGGGTATCTGTGGCTAACTATGGCTACACCTTC.

This clonotype was counted at least ten times. The chain recombines TRBV5-1 with TRBJ1-6; D perhaps matches TRBD1 (5 bases). The germline CDR1 and CDR2 sequences are SGHRS and YFSETQ. The V end was cut by 2 bases, the J end by 10 bases, with 13 bases between. This CDR3 is 14 amino acids long. The CDR3 spells CASSFRADSSPLHF. In nucleotides, the CDR3 is TGCGCCAGCAGCTTTAGGGCCGACAGCTCACCCCTCCACTTT.

V is TRBV5-5 and J is TRBJ1-5; D uncertain. Germline V CDR1 and CDR2: SGHKS, YYEKEE (reference sequence). The CDR3 spans 17 residues. The V gene lost 2 bases and the J gene lost 2 bases, with 17 bases spanning the gap. The CDR3 sequence: CASSFDVLGSGNQPQHF. The CDR3 DNA follows: TGTGCCAGCAGCTTTGACGTGTTGGGATCAGGCAATCAGCCCCAGCATTTT.

The chain recombines TRBV29-1 with TRBJ2-1; a weak D match, TRBD2 (6 bases). V was shortened by 3 bases and J by 0 bases, with 9 bases between the two germline ends. Germline lookup yields CDR1 SQVTM and CDR2 ANQGSEA. The CDR3 is 14 amino acids. CDR3 in DNA: TGCAGCGTTGATGCGGGGAGCTCCTACAATGAGCAGTTCTTC. This codes for CSVDAGSSYNEQFF.

This clonotype was picked up many times. The gene calls are TRBV7-6 and TRBJ1-6; perhaps TRBD1 as D (5 bases). Germline V lookup: CDR1 SGHVS, CDR2 FNYEAQ. This CDR3 has 16 amino acids. Trimming took off 5 bases at V and 8 bases at J, with 19 bases between the two ends. The CDR3 sequence is CASSPHPGRSYSPLHF. For the CDR3, the DNA is TGTGCCAGCAGCCCCCATCCGGGACGGAGTTATTCACCCCTCCACTTT.

This clonotype has ten or more counts. The chain employs TRBV20-1 and TRBJ1-2, with TRBD1 matching over 7 bases. Looked up from germline, CDR1 is DFQATT and CDR2 is SNEGSKA (reference sequence). V shed 1 base and J 6 bases; nucleotides not matched to a gene: 5. The CDR3 runs to 13 residues. The CDR3 region has the DNA TGCAGTGCTAGAGCCCCGACAGGGAATGGCTACACCTTC. Its protein product is CSARAPTGNGYTF.

This clonotype appeared a few times. The rearrangement links TRBV7-9 to TRBJ2-1, with D possibly TRBD1 on 5 matching bases. V lost 5 bases to trimming and J lost 7 bases, with 9 bases between them. This CDR3 is 12 amino acids long. The V gene's germline CDR1 is SEHNR and CDR2 FQNEAQ (reference sequence). As DNA, the CDR3 is TGTGCCAGCAGCCTTAGGGGAAATGAGCAGTTCTTC. This encodes CASSLRGNEQFF.

CDR3 in DNA: TGTGCCAGCAGCGGGACTAGCGGGATTGATACGCAGTATTTT. Translation gives CASSGTSGIDTQYF. The chain links TRBV11-2 to TRBJ2-3; 13 bases are shared with TRBD2. The junction had 2 bases not matched to a gene; V was cut back by 5 bases and J by 6 bases. Germline V gene data show CDR1 as SGHAT and CDR2 as FQNNGV. CDR3 length: 14 amino acids.

This clonotype was detected ten times or more. The chain combines TRBV6-1 with TRBJ1-4; TRBD1 might be the D (5 bases). This CDR3 contains 15 residues. Germline V lookup: CDR1 MNHNS, CDR2 SASEGT. Trimming took 6 bases from V and 3 from J, leaving 14 bases between them. CDR3 sequence reads: CASRGREVPNEKLFF. In nucleotides, the CDR3 is TGTGCCAGCAGAGGCAGGGAGGTGCCTAATGAAAAACTGTTTTTT.

This clonotype was seen many times. The V gene is TRBV4-2, the J gene TRBJ1-1; D is unclear. Between the trimmed V and J ends, which lost 1 base and 0 bases, there was a span of 9 bases. This CDR3 comprises 15 residues. Germline CDR1 LGHNA, CDR2 YNFKEQ. This CDR3 reads CASSQGALMNTEAFF. CDR3 sequence (DNA): TGTGCCAGCAGCCAAGGGGCCCTGATGAACACTGAAGCTTTCTTT.

The chain is built from TRBV27 and TRBJ2-2; 11 nucleotides match TRBD1. Germline V gene data show CDR1 as MNHEY and CDR2 as SMNVEV (reference sequence). The CDR3 has 14 amino acids. V trimming: 4 bases; J trimming: 7 bases; junction bases outside the gene matches: 2. CDR3 nucleotides: TGTGCCAGCAGTTGGGGACAGGGGGTCGGGGAGCTGTTTTTT. Translated: CASSWGQGVGELFF.

This clonotype showed up just a few times. V and J are TRBV5-1 and TRBJ1-2; possible D gene TRBD1, 6 bases. V was clipped by 10 bases and J by 0 bases, with 10 bases between them. Germline loops: CDR1 SGHRS, CDR2 YFSETQ. The CDR3 extends over 12 amino acids. For the CDR3, the DNA is TGCGCCGGGGGACATCCTAACTATGGCTACACCTTC. Encoded protein: CAGGHPNYGYTF.

This clonotype has only a few counts. Here the CDR3 reads CASSQDPSSTEQYF. The CDR3 DNA reads as TGCGCCAGCAGCCAAGATCCGTCCAGCACCGAGCAGTACTTC. This sequence joins TRBV4-3 and TRBJ2-7, with D unclear. V shed 0 bases and J shed 6 bases, with 12 bases lying between them. The length of the CDR3 is 14 residues. Germline V gene lookup returns CDR1 LGHNA and CDR2 YSLEER.